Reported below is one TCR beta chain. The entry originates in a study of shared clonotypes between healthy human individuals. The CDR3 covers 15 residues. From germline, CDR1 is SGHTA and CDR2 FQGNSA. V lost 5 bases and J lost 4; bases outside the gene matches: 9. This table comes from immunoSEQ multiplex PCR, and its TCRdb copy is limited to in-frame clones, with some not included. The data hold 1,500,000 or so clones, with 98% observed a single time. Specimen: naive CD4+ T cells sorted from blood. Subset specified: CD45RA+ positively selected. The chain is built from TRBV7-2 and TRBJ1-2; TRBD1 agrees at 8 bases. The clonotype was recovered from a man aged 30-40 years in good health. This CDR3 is CASSRGQGVGYGYTF. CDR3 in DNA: TGTGCCAGCAGCCGAGGACAGGGAGTCGGCTATGGCTACACCTTC. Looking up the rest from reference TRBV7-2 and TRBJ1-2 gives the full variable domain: GAGVSQSPSNKVTEKGKDVELRCDPISGHTALYWYRQSLGQGLEFLIYFQGNSAPDKSGLPSDRFSAERTGGSVSTLTIQRTQQEDSAVYLCASSRGQGVGYGYTFGSGTRLTVV.